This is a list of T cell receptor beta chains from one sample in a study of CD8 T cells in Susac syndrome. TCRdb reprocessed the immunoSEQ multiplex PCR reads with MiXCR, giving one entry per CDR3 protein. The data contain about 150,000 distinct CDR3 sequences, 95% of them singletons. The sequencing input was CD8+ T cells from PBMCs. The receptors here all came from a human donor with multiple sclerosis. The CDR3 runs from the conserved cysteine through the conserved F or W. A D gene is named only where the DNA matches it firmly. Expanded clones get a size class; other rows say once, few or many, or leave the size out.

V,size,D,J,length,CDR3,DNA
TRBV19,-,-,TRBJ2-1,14,CASTKGASYNEQFF,TGTGCCAGTACAAAAGGGGCAAGCTACAATGAGCAGTTCTTC
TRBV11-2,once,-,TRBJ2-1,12,CASSFVRNEQFF,TGTGCCAGCAGCTTCGTGAGGAATGAGCAGTTCTTC
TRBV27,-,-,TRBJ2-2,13,CASSFGVSGELFF,TGTGCCAGCAGTTTCGGTGTCTCCGGGGAGCTGTTTTTT
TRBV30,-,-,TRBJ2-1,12,CAGWGTHGEQFF,TGTGCGGGGTGGGGGACCCACGGTGAGCAGTTCTTC
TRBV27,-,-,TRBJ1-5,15,CASSLSHRANQPQHF,TGTGCCAGCAGTTTATCGCACAGGGCTAATCAGCCCCAGCATTTT
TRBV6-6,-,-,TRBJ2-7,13,CASSHNPGFEQYF,TGTGCCAGCAGCCACAATCCGGGGTTCGAGCAGTACTTC
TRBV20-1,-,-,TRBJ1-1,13,CSARTAGSTEAFF,TGCAGTGCTAGAACCGCAGGGTCCACTGAAGCTTTCTTT
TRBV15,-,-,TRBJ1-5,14,CATTPEEGGQPQHF,TGTGCCACCACCCCGGAAGAGGGAGGCCAGCCCCAGCATTTT
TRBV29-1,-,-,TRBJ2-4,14,CSVEGLPGENIQYF,TGCAGCGTCGAAGGACTCCCTGGCGAAAACATTCAGTACTTC
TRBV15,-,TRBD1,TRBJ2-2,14,CATSHRQGTGELFF,TGTGCCACCAGCCACCGACAGGGCACCGGGGAGCTGTTTTTT
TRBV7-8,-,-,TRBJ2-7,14,CASSQAPGLYEQYF,TGTGCCAGCAGTCAAGCTCCAGGGCTTTACGAGCAGTACTTC
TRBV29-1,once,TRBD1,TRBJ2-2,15,CSATTRTGNTGELFF,TGCAGCGCTACCACTAGGACAGGGAACACCGGGGAGCTGTTTTTT